This T cell receptor beta chain originates from a study of PD-1 blockade in mismatch repair-deficient tumors. Profiling relied on immunoSEQ multiplex PCR, and the TCRdb table lists in-frame clones only, not all of them. Counted here are some 120,000 clones, 85% to 90% occurring once; the ten biggest clones make up approximately 13%. V lost 2 bases, J lost 4 bases, and 13 bases lay in between. CDR3 size: 14 residues. Germline CDR1 is SGHDT and CDR2 is YYEEEE. The sequence came from an adult with mismatch repair-deficient cancer. The source material was peripheral blood, sampled 44 weeks after starting pembrolizumab. The genes are TRBV5-6 and TRBJ2-7; perhaps TRBD2 as D (6 bases). The CDR3 DNA follows: TGTGCCAGCAGCTTAGGACTAATCCCTTACGAGCAGTACTTC. Protein sequence: CASSLGLIPYEQYF.